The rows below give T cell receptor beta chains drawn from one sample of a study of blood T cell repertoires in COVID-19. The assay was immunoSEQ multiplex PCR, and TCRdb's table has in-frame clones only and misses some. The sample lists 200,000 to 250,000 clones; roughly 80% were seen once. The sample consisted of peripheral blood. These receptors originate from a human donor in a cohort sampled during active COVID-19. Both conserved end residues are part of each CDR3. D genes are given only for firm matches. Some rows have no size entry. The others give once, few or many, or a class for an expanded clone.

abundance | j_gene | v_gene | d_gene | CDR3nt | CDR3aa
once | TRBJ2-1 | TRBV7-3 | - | TGTGCCAGCAGCCTCCGAGGGGGCTCCTACAATGAGCAGTTCTTC | CASSLRGGSYNEQFF
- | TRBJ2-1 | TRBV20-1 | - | TGCAGTGCCCCGGCCCGGGATGAGCAGTTCTTC | CSAPARDEQFF
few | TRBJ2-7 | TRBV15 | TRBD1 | TGTGCCACCAGCAGAGGAGGGGGCGCGTACGAGCAGTACTTC | CATSRGGGAYEQYF
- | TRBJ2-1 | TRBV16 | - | TGTGCCAGCAGCCAATCGTGGGACTTTATCTTC | CASSQSWDFIF
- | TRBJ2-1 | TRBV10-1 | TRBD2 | TGCGCCAGCAGTGAGGTTAGCGGGATCTACCACAATGAGCAGTTCTTC | CASSEVSGIYHNEQFF
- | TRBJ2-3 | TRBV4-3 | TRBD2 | TGCGCCAGCAGCCCGAATTTAGCGGGAGGGGGAGGGGCGCAGTATTTT | CASSPNLAGGGGAQYF
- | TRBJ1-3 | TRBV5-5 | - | TGTGCCAGCAGCTTGGGGAGTTTCACTGGAAACACCATATATTTT | CASSLGSFTGNTIYF
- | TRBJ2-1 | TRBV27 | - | TGTGCCAGCAGTTTATCCGGGAGCGGTAATGAGCAGTTCTTC | CASSLSGSGNEQFF
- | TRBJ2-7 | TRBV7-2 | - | TGTGCCAGCAGCCCCGAGGGACTTAAGAGCTCCTACGAGCAGTACTTC | CASSPEGLKSSYEQYF
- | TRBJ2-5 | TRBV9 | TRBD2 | TGTGCCAGCAGCGTAGATGCTAGCGGGAGTTTCGTAAAGACCCAGTACTTC | CASSVDASGSFVKTQYF
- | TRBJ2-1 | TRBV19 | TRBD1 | TGTGCCAGTAGTCCGGACAGGGGGCGTTTAAATGAGCAGTTCTTC | CASSPDRGRLNEQFF
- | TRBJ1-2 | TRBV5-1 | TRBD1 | TGCGCCAGCAGCTTAAGAACAGGGGGCGGCTATGGCTACACCTTC | CASSLRTGGGYGYTF
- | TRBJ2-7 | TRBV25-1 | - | TGTGCCAGCAGTGAGGGACATCCGATCTACGAGCAGTACTTC | CASSEGHPIYEQYF
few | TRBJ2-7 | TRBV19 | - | TGTGCCAGTAGTACAGGTTCCTACGAGCAGTACTTC | CASSTGSYEQYF
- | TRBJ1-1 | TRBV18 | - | TGTGCCAGCTCACCATCCCCCCATGAAGCTTTCTTT | CASSPSPHEAFF
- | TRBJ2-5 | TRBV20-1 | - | TGCAGTGCTAGACAGGGAGAGACCCAGTACTTC | CSARQGETQYF
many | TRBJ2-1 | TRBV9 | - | TGTGCCAGCAGCGTAGAAGCCCAACGGGATGAGCAGTTCTTC | CASSVEAQRDEQFF
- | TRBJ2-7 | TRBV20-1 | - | TGCAGTGCCAGTAAAAGACCGGCGGACGAGCAGTACTTC | CSASKRPADEQYF
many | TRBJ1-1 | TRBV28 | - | TGTGCCAGCAGTTCAGGACAGAACACTGAAGCTTTCTTT | CASSSGQNTEAFF
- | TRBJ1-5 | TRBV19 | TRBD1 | TGTGCCAGCCTCCCCGGGACAGGTTCCTATAGCAATCAGCCCCAGCATTTT | CASLPGTGSYSNQPQHF
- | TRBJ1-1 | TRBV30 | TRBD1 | TGTGCCTGGGGCCCCTCGACAGGGAGGTTTGTAGCTGAAGCTTTCTTT | CAWGPSTGRFVAEAFF
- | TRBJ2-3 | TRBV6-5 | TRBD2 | TGTGCCAGCATGGGAGGAGCTAGCGGGATCAGAACGCAGTATTTT | CASMGGASGIRTQYF
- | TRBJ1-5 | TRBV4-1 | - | TGCGCCAGCAGCCAAGACAGGGATCAGCCCCAGCATTTT | CASSQDRDQPQHF
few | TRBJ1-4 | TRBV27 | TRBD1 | TGTGCCAGCAGAAACAGGGGGCGAGAAAAACTGTTTTTT | CASRNRGREKLFF
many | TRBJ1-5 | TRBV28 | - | TGTGCCAGCAGTACCAGCAGGCGTCTCACAGACGATCAGCCCCAGCATTTT | CASSTSRRLTDDQPQHF
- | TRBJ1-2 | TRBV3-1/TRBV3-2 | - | TGTGCCAGCAGCCAAGGGGTCAGGGCGAACTATGGCTACACCTTC | CASSQGVRANYGYTF
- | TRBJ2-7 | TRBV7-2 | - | TGTGCCAGCAGCCTCCAGGGGGGAACGGGAGAGCAGTACTTC | CASSLQGGTGEQYF
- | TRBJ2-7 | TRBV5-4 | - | TGTGCCAGCAGCTTGATGGCACAGTCCTACGAGCAGTACTTC | CASSLMAQSYEQYF
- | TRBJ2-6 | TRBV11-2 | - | TGTGCCAGCAGCTTAGTTAAGGCAGGGAAAGGGGCCAACGTCCTGACTTTC | CASSLVKAGKGANVLTF
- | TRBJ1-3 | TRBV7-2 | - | TGTGCCAGCACCATATGGGGACTTGGCTCTGGAAACACCATATATTTT | CASTIWGLGSGNTIYF
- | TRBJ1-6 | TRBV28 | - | TGTGCCAGCAGTTCTCAGGGCTGGGTTTCACCCCTCCACTTT | CASSSQGWVSPLHF
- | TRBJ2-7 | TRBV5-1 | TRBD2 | TGCGCCAGCAGCCGACTAGCGGGAGAGACCTACGAGCAGTACTTC | CASSRLAGETYEQYF